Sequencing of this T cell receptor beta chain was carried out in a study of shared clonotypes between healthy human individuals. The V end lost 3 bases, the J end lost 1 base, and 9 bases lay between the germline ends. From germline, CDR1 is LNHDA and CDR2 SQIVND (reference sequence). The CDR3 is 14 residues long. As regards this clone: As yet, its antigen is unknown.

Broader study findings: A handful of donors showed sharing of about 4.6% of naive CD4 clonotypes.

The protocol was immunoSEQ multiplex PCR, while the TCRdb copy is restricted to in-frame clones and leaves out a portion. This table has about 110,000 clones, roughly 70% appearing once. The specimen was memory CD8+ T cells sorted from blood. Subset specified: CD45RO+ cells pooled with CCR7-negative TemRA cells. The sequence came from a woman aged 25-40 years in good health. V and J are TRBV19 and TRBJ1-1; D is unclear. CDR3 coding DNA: TGTGCCAGTAGTATCGGGAACAGGAACACTGAAGCTTTCTTT. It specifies CASSIGNRNTEAFF.